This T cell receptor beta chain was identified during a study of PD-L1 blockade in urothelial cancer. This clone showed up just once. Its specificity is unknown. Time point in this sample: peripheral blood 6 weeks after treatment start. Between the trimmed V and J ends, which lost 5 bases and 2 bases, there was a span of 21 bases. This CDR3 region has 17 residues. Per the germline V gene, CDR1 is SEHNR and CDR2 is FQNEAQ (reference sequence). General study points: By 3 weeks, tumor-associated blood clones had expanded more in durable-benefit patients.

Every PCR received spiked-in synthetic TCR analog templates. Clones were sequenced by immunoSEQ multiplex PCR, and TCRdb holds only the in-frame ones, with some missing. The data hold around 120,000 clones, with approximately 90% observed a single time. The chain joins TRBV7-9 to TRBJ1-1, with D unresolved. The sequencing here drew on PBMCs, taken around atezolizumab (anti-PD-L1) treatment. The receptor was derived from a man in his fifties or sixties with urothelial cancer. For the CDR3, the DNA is TGTGCCAGCAGCCAAATTGGTCAATCCGGGATTAACACTGAAGCTTTCTTT. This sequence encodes CASSQIGQSGINTEAFF. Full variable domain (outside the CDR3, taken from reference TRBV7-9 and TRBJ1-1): DTGVSQNPRHKITKRGQNVTFRCDPISEHNRLYWYRQTLGQGPEFLTYFQNEAQLEKSRLLSDRFSAERPKGSFSTLEIQRTEQGDSAMYLCASSQIGQSGINTEAFFGQGTRLTVV.